One T cell receptor beta chain is described in this entry. This sample is drawn from a study of control samples from healthy donors and cancer patients. This CDR3 spans 13 amino acids. Deletions cut 6 bases from V and 6 bases from J, with 15 bases between. Germline CDR1 is SEHNR and CDR2 is FQNEAQ (reference sequence). Some clones are missing from TCRdb's copy, which holds only in-frame ones; the method was immunoSEQ multiplex PCR. The sample lists 80,000 or so clones, just under 90% occurring once. The gene calls are TRBV7-9 and TRBJ2-7; no clear D gene. The clonotype originates from a man between 50 and 59 years old in good health. Sequenced material: blood. Here the CDR3 DNA reads TGTGCCAGCAGTTACGGTAGGGTTGGCGAGCAGTACTTC. Amino acids: CASSYGRVGEQYF.